Shown below are 5 T cell receptor beta chains from a single sample sequenced in a study of blood T cell repertoires in COVID-19. The data were produced by immunoSEQ multiplex PCR, yet TCRdb's version contains in-frame clones alone and is incomplete. Of around 200,000 clones listed, approximately 85% are singletons. Sequencing used PBMCs or T cells enriched from blood (not recorded which). The receptors derive from a man in his forties or fifties who had recovered from COVID-19.

This chain connects TRBV11-3 to TRBJ1-3; no firm D call. Per germline, CDR1 SGHNT and CDR2 YENEEA. The length of the CDR3 is 16 residues. With 0 bases removed from V and 0 bases from J, the gap between germline ends came to 9 bases. The CDR3 loop is CASSLDWAISGNTIYF. Written as DNA, the CDR3 is TGTGCCAGCAGCTTAGATTGGGCAATCTCTGGAAACACCATATATTTT.

The CDR3 protein is CATSTDRGVQHEQYF. As DNA, the CDR3 is TGTGCCACCAGCACCGACCGGGGGGTACAACACGAGCAGTACTTC. The chain combines TRBV15 with TRBJ2-7; 7 nucleotides line up with TRBD2. CDR1 and CDR2 from the germline V gene are LNHNV and YYDKDF (reference sequence). CDR3 length equals 15 residues. V trimming: 4 bases; J trimming: 5 bases; junction bases outside the gene matches: 11.

Only one count was recorded for this clone. CDR3 loop: CASSLVQYNEQFF. The DNA of the CDR3 is TGTGCCAGCAGCTTAGTACAGTACAATGAGCAGTTCTTC. The V gene is TRBV11-2, the J gene TRBJ2-1, with D hard to call. Trimming shortened V by 1 base and J by 4 bases, and 5 bases separated the two germline ends. The CDR3 sequence is 13 residues long. Germline CDR1 and CDR2: SGHAT and FQNNGV. Variable domain in full (rest from reference TRBV11-2 and TRBJ2-1): EAGVAQSPRYKIIEKRQSVAFWCNPISGHATLYWYQQILGQGPKLLIQFQNNGVVDDSQLPKDRFSAERLKGVDSTLKIQPAKLEDSAVYLCASSLVQYNEQFFGPGTRLTVL.

This chain joins TRBV12-5 and TRBJ1-2, with 7 positions matching TRBD1. The CDR3 runs 16 residues. The V and J ends lost 4 bases and 3 bases, in that order; junction bases with no gene match: 11. CDR1 and CDR2 from the germline V gene are LGHNT and FRNRAP. The CDR3 bases are TGTGCTAGTGGTTCAGTTACAGGGGTGGATTACTATGGCTACACCTTC. Its translation: CASGSVTGVDYYGYTF.

J is TRBJ2-1 and V is TRBV5-1; 7 nucleotides agree with TRBD1. Losses at the gene ends were 2 bases for V and 6 bases for J; bases not matched to a gene: 5. Germline assignment: CDR1 SGHRS and CDR2 YFSETQ. This CDR3 contains 14 residues. CDR3 in amino acids: CASSLLSGGNEQFF. The DNA for the CDR3 is TGCGCCAGCAGCTTATTGTCAGGGGGCAATGAGCAGTTCTTC.